Presented here are 6 T cell receptor beta chains from one specimen sequenced in a study of T cell changes during pregnancy in multiple sclerosis. Some clones are missing from TCRdb's copy, which holds only in-frame ones; the method was immunoSEQ multiplex PCR. The data show 70,000 to 80,000 clones, less than 90% seen once. Sequenced material: peripheral blood, taken before pregnancy. These receptors were collected from a female donor with multiple sclerosis, enrolled in a pregnancy study.

The chain uses TRBV6-5 and TRBJ2-3; D unresolved. The CDR3 loop spans 12 amino acids. The V end lost 6 bases, the J end lost 4 bases, and 8 bases lay between the germline ends. The germline V gene has CDR1 MNHEY and CDR2 SVGAGI. The chain's CDR3 is CASRALADTQYF. CDR3 nucleotides: TGTGCCAGCAGGGCCCTAGCAGATACGCAGTATTTT.

This clone has only a few counts. CDR3 residues: CASSPGTSGHQETQYF. The CDR3 bases are TGCGCCAGCAGCCCTGGCACTAGCGGGCACCAAGAGACCCAGTACTTC. The chain joins TRBV5-1 to TRBJ2-5; 9 bases map to TRBD2. V trimming: 4 bases; J trimming: 0 bases; junction bases outside the gene matches: 7. This CDR3 has 16 amino acids. Germline assignment: CDR1 SGHRS and CDR2 YFSETQ.

This chain joins TRBV7-8 and TRBJ2-7, with a tentative D call TRBD1 (6 bases). CDR1 is SGHVS, CDR2 FQNEAQ, per germline. V was clipped by 3 bases and J by 0 bases, with 18 bases between them. The CDR3 has 17 residues. The CDR3 DNA reads as TGTGCCAGCAGCTTGTTTTGGCGGACAGCGAGCTCCTACGAGCAGTACTTC. Translating it yields CASSLFWRTASSYEQYF. The variable domain in full, completed from reference TRBV7-8 and TRBJ2-7, reads GAGVSQSPRYKVAKRGQDVALRCDPISGHVSLFWYQQALGQGPEFLTYFQNEAQLDKSGLPSDRFFAERPEGSVSTLKIQRTQQEDSAVYLCASSLFWRTASSYEQYFGPGTRLTVT.

This sequence joins TRBV30 and TRBJ2-7; unclear D gene. Germline values: CDR1 GTSNPN, CDR2 SVGIG (reference sequence). The CDR3 length is 11 residues. V lost 6 bases and J lost 3, with 9 bases in between. Here the CDR3 reads CACGRSYEQYF. The CDR3 bases are TGTGCCTGCGGAAGGAGCTACGAGCAGTACTTC.

V usage is TRBV9 and J usage is TRBJ2-5; D gene unclear. V lost 4 bases to trimming and J lost 2 bases, with 9 bases between them. The germline V gene has CDR1 SGDLS and CDR2 YYNGEE. This CDR3 is built from 13 residues. CDR3 protein: CASSPTSQETQYF. Here the CDR3 DNA reads TGTGCCAGCAGCCCGACAAGTCAAGAGACCCAGTACTTC.

The chain couples TRBV6-1 to TRBJ1-4; unclear D gene. Germline CDR1 reads MNHNS; CDR2 reads SASEGT. Trimming took off 9 bases at V and 5 bases at J, with 13 bases between the two ends. The CDR3 extends over 13 amino acids. The CDR3 loop is CASMGLENEKLFF. CDR3 in DNA: TGTGCCAGTATGGGTCTGGAGAATGAAAAACTGTTTTTT.